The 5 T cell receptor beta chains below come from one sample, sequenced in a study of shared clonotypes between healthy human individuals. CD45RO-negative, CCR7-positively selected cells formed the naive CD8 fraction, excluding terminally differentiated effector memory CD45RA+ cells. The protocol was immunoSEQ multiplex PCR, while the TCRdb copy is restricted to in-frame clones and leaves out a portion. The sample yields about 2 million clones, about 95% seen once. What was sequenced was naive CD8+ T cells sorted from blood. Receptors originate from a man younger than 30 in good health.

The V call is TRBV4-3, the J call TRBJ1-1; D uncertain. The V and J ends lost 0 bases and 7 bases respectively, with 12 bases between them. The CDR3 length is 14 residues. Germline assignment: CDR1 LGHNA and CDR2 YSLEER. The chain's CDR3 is CASSQDGSINEAFF. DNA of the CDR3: TGCGCCAGCAGCCAAGATGGCTCCATTAATGAAGCTTTCTTT.

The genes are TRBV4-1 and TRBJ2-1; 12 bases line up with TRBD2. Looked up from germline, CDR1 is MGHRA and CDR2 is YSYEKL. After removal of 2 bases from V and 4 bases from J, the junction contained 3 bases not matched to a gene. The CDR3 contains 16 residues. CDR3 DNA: TGCGCCAGCAGCCAACTAGCGGGAGGGGAGTACAATGAGCAGTTCTTC. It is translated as CASSQLAGGEYNEQFF.

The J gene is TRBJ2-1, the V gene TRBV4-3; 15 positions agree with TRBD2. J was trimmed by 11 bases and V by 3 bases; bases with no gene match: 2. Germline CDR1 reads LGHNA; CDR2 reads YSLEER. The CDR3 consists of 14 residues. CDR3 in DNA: TGCGCCAGCAGCCAGGGACTAGCGGGAGGTCAGCAGTTCTTC. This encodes CASSQGLAGGQQFF.

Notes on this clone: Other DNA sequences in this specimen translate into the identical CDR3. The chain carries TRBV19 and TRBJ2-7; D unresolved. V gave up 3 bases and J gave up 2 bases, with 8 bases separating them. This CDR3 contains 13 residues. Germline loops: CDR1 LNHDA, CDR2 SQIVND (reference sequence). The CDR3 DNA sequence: TGTGCCAGTAGTATCGGGCAGCCCTACGAGCAGTACTTC. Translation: CASSIGQPYEQYF.

The chain's CDR3 is CASSVAGDRIDTQYF. The DNA for the CDR3 is TGTGCCAGCAGCGTAGCGGGGGACCGTATAGATACGCAGTATTTT. The chain employs TRBV9 and TRBJ2-3; the D gene is possibly TRBD2 (6 bases). The V gene's germline CDR1 is SGDLS and CDR2 YYNGEE. This CDR3 comprises 15 residues. V was trimmed by 0 bases and J by 5 bases, leaving 13 bases between them.